This T cell receptor (beta chain) was captured in a study of OX40 agonist ivuxolimab in advanced cancers. Study-wide context: Those treated in dose escalation had hepatocellular carcinoma, melanoma, renal cell cancer or head and neck cancer.

As for this clone: What it binds is not known.

This CDR3 contains 13 residues. Trimming left V 4 bases short and J 3 bases short, with 10 bases between. The germline V gene encodes CDR1 SEHNR and CDR2 FQNEAQ (reference sequence). Prior autoimmune disease or systemic immunosuppression barred patients. The protocol was immunoSEQ multiplex PCR, while the TCRdb copy is restricted to in-frame clones and leaves out a portion. Counted here are more than 20,000 clones, about 80% occurring once; the ten biggest clones make up about 32%. The study, taken as a whole, reports: Partly responding patients at 0.1-3.0 mg/kg showed some of the smallest clonal expansion.

This sample comprised CD4+ or CD8+ T cells sorted from blood, obtained in a trial of the OX40 agonist ivuxolimab. The sequence came from an adult with an advanced solid tumor such as melanoma, head and neck, liver or kidney cancer. The J gene is TRBJ2-7, the V gene TRBV7-9; weak D call: TRBD2 (6 bases). CDR3 in DNA: TGTGCCAGCAGCTCACCGACTAGCTACGAGCAGTACTTC. Protein sequence: CASSSPTSYEQYF.